This is a list of T cell receptor beta chains from one sample in a study of beta chain features in type 1 diabetes. Generated by immunoSEQ multiplex PCR, the TCRdb table keeps only in-frame clones and is missing some. The table lists 280,000 or so clones, about 15% of them singletons, with 0.015% to 0.017% in the top ten. Material: naive CD4+ T cells from blood. The receptors were sampled from a young man with type 1 diabetes. CDR3s include the opening cysteine and the closing phenylalanine or tryptophan. Each record gives: clone size, V gene, J gene, D gene, CDR3 protein, CDR3 DNA. D genes are given only for firm matches. Some rows have no size entry. The others give once, few or many, or a class for an expanded clone.

abundance: few; v_gene: TRBV28; j_gene: TRBJ1-1; d_gene: -; CDR3aa: CASTNRAEAFF; CDR3nt: TGTGCCAGCACCAACAGGGCTGAAGCTTTCTTT
abundance: few; v_gene: TRBV29-1; j_gene: TRBJ1-2; d_gene: -; CDR3aa: CSARGGDANYGYTF; CDR3nt: TGCAGCGCCCGGGGGGGCGACGCAAACTATGGCTACACCTTC
abundance: -; v_gene: TRBV30; j_gene: TRBJ2-7; d_gene: TRBD2; CDR3aa: CAWSVSGGPYEQYF; CDR3nt: TGTGCCTGGAGTGTTAGCGGGGGCCCCTACGAGCAGTACTTC
abundance: -; v_gene: TRBV7-2; j_gene: TRBJ1-2; d_gene: -; CDR3aa: CASTNRDPGRRDYGYTF; CDR3nt: TGTGCCAGCACCAACCGGGACCCCGGGAGACGAGACTATGGCTACACCTTC
abundance: few; v_gene: TRBV30; j_gene: TRBJ2-7; d_gene: TRBD1; CDR3aa: CAWTRGLSSYEQYF; CDR3nt: TGTGCCTGGACCAGGGGGCTAAGCTCCTACGAGCAGTACTTC
abundance: few; v_gene: TRBV5-1; j_gene: TRBJ2-3; d_gene: TRBD1; CDR3aa: CASSLASGQGPDTQYF; CDR3nt: TGCGCCAGCAGCTTGGCCTCTGGACAGGGCCCAGATACGCAGTATTTT
abundance: few; v_gene: TRBV6-5; j_gene: TRBJ2-7; d_gene: TRBD1; CDR3aa: CASSPPGQGAYEQYF; CDR3nt: TGTGCCAGCAGCCCCCCGGGACAGGGGGCCTACGAGCAGTACTTC
abundance: -; v_gene: TRBV6-5; j_gene: TRBJ2-7; d_gene: TRBD1; CDR3aa: CASSYFSDRGSYEQYF; CDR3nt: TGTGCCAGCAGTTACTTTTCGGACAGGGGGTCCTACGAGCAGTACTTC
abundance: -; v_gene: TRBV18; j_gene: TRBJ1-1; d_gene: -; CDR3aa: CASSDGENTEAFF; CDR3nt: TGTGCCAGCTCAGATGGAGAGAACACTGAAGCTTTCTTT
abundance: -; v_gene: TRBV6-6; j_gene: TRBJ2-5; d_gene: -; CDR3aa: CASSTQGRGETQYF; CDR3nt: TGTGCCAGCAGTACACAGGGCAGGGGAGAGACCCAGTACTTC
abundance: few; v_gene: TRBV2; j_gene: TRBJ2-5; d_gene: -; CDR3aa: CASSAGFETQYF; CDR3nt: TGTGCCAGCAGTGCGGGTTTCGAGACCCAGTACTTC
abundance: -; v_gene: TRBV6-6; j_gene: TRBJ2-1; d_gene: TRBD2; CDR3aa: CASSSTSDSYNEQFF; CDR3nt: TGTGCCAGCAGTTCGACTAGCGACTCCTACAATGAGCAGTTCTTC
abundance: few; v_gene: TRBV30; j_gene: TRBJ2-1; d_gene: -; CDR3aa: CAWSLDTSLYNEQFF; CDR3nt: TGTGCCTGGAGCCTGGACACGTCCCTTTACAATGAGCAGTTCTTC
abundance: -; v_gene: TRBV7-2; j_gene: TRBJ2-4; d_gene: -; CDR3aa: CASSFRSVDIQYF; CDR3nt: TGTGCCAGCAGCTTCCGGAGTGTTGACATTCAGTACTTC
abundance: few; v_gene: TRBV5-1; j_gene: TRBJ2-2; d_gene: TRBD1; CDR3aa: CASSLGQGSAGELFF; CDR3nt: TGCGCCAGCAGCCTCGGACAGGGGTCGGCCGGGGAGCTGTTTTTT
abundance: -; v_gene: TRBV2; j_gene: TRBJ2-3; d_gene: -; CDR3aa: CAGGASGSTDTQYF; CDR3nt: TGTGCCGGGGGGGCTAGCGGAAGCACAGATACGCAGTATTTT
abundance: -; v_gene: TRBV11-2; j_gene: TRBJ2-2; d_gene: -; CDR3aa: CASSLESGVGELFF; CDR3nt: TGTGCCAGCAGCTTAGAGTCGGGAGTTGGGGAGCTGTTTTTT
abundance: few; v_gene: TRBV9; j_gene: TRBJ1-6; d_gene: -; CDR3aa: CASSSGSVTGAPLHF; CDR3nt: TGTGCCAGCAGCTCAGGCTCCGTGACAGGCGCACCCCTCCACTTT
abundance: -; v_gene: TRBV27; j_gene: TRBJ2-3; d_gene: TRBD2; CDR3aa: CAIRRPSGTQYF; CDR3nt: TGTGCCATCAGGAGACCTAGCGGTACGCAGTATTTT
abundance: -; v_gene: TRBV25-1; j_gene: TRBJ1-5; d_gene: -; CDR3aa: CASSEWGPNQPQHF; CDR3nt: TGTGCCAGCAGTGAATGGGGGCCCAATCAGCCCCAGCATTTT
abundance: few; v_gene: TRBV4-2; j_gene: TRBJ1-2; d_gene: TRBD1; CDR3aa: CASSQDPGTGIYYGYTF; CDR3nt: TGTGCCAGCAGCCAAGACCCCGGGACAGGGATATACTATGGCTACACCTTC
abundance: -; v_gene: TRBV5-4; j_gene: TRBJ2-3; d_gene: TRBD2; CDR3aa: CASPAGGPRDTQYF; CDR3nt: TGTGCCAGCCCAGCGGGAGGGCCGAGAGATACGCAGTATTTT
abundance: -; v_gene: TRBV10-3; j_gene: TRBJ2-5; d_gene: TRBD1; CDR3aa: CAIMGTGEETQYF; CDR3nt: TGTGCCATCATGGGGACAGGGGAGGAGACCCAGTACTTC
abundance: few; v_gene: TRBV9; j_gene: TRBJ1-3; d_gene: -; CDR3aa: CASSVALKGNTIYF; CDR3nt: TGTGCCAGCAGCGTAGCGCTAAAAGGAAACACCATATATTTT
abundance: -; v_gene: TRBV4-1; j_gene: TRBJ1-1; d_gene: -; CDR3aa: CASSQAGVPNTEAFF; CDR3nt: TGCGCCAGCAGCCAAGCGGGTGTTCCCAACACTGAAGCTTTCTTT
abundance: few; v_gene: TRBV2; j_gene: TRBJ1-1; d_gene: -; CDR3aa: CASNGEGGGAFF; CDR3nt: TGTGCCAGCAACGGGGAGGGAGGTGGAGCTTTCTTT
abundance: few; v_gene: TRBV5-1; j_gene: TRBJ2-5; d_gene: TRBD1; CDR3aa: CASRMGDSRRETQYF; CDR3nt: TGCGCCAGCAGGATGGGGGACAGCCGTCGAGAGACCCAGTACTTC
abundance: few; v_gene: TRBV27; j_gene: TRBJ1-1; d_gene: TRBD1; CDR3aa: CASSFSGQTEAFF; CDR3nt: TGTGCCAGCAGCTTTTCGGGACAGACTGAAGCTTTCTTT
abundance: few; v_gene: TRBV15; j_gene: TRBJ2-1; d_gene: TRBD2; CDR3aa: CATSRPGLGMFF; CDR3nt: TGTGCCACCAGCAGGCCGGGACTAGGAATGTTCTTC
abundance: few; v_gene: TRBV7-2; j_gene: TRBJ2-7; d_gene: TRBD1; CDR3aa: CASSPVGTGPYEQYF; CDR3nt: TGTGCCAGCAGCCCTGTCGGGACAGGCCCCTACGAGCAGTACTTC
abundance: -; v_gene: TRBV10-3; j_gene: TRBJ2-1; d_gene: -; CDR3aa: CAISADGGQFF; CDR3nt: TGTGCCATCAGTGCGGACGGGGGTCAGTTCTTC
abundance: -; v_gene: TRBV7-9; j_gene: TRBJ2-7; d_gene: TRBD1; CDR3aa: CASSSEPGQGPYEQYF; CDR3nt: TGTGCCAGCAGCTCCGAACCGGGACAGGGTCCCTACGAGCAGTACTTC
abundance: -; v_gene: TRBV7-2; j_gene: TRBJ1-5; d_gene: TRBD1; CDR3aa: CASSLVGTGGFRNQPQHF; CDR3nt: TGTGCCAGCAGCTTAGTCGGTACAGGGGGTTTCCGTAATCAGCCCCAGCATTTT
abundance: -; v_gene: TRBV30; j_gene: TRBJ1-5; d_gene: -; CDR3aa: CAWSISDSWRANQPQHF; CDR3nt: TGTGCCTGGTCCATTTCGGACAGTTGGCGGGCCAATCAGCCCCAGCATTTT
abundance: -; v_gene: TRBV4-1; j_gene: TRBJ2-3; d_gene: -; CDR3aa: CASSQESASASTDTQYF; CDR3nt: TGCGCCAGCAGCCAAGAAAGTGCTAGCGCGAGCACAGATACGCAGTATTTT
abundance: few; v_gene: TRBV28; j_gene: TRBJ1-1; d_gene: TRBD1; CDR3aa: CASSFQGAVNTEAFF; CDR3nt: TGTGCCAGCAGTTTTCAGGGGGCGGTCAACACTGAAGCTTTCTTT
abundance: few; v_gene: TRBV7-2; j_gene: TRBJ1-1; d_gene: TRBD1; CDR3aa: CASGHDRDTEAFF; CDR3nt: TGTGCCAGCGGGCACGACAGGGACACTGAAGCTTTCTTT
abundance: few; v_gene: TRBV7-2; j_gene: TRBJ2-7; d_gene: TRBD2; CDR3aa: CASATSGGYEQYF; CDR3nt: TGTGCCAGCGCGACTAGCGGGGGTTATGAGCAGTACTTC
abundance: few; v_gene: TRBV28; j_gene: TRBJ2-2; d_gene: -; CDR3aa: CASSLLPSGGQLFF; CDR3nt: TGTGCCAGCAGTTTATTACCTTCCGGGGGTCAGCTGTTTTTT
abundance: few; v_gene: TRBV2; j_gene: TRBJ1-5; d_gene: -; CDR3aa: CASRLRQTDPPQHF; CDR3nt: TGTGCCAGCAGGCTAAGACAGACGGATCCGCCCCAGCATTTT
abundance: -; v_gene: TRBV19; j_gene: TRBJ2-7; d_gene: TRBD1; CDR3aa: CASSLDRDYEQYF; CDR3nt: TGTGCCAGTAGTCTGGACAGGGACTACGAGCAGTACTTC
abundance: -; v_gene: TRBV7-8; j_gene: TRBJ1-5; d_gene: TRBD1; CDR3aa: CASSPSGGGNQPQHF; CDR3nt: TGTGCCAGCAGCCCCTCAGGGGGTGGGAATCAGCCCCAGCATTTT
abundance: few; v_gene: TRBV28; j_gene: TRBJ2-1; d_gene: TRBD2; CDR3aa: CASSLATSGRSYNEQFF; CDR3nt: TGTGCCAGCAGTTTGGCGACTAGCGGGCGCTCCTACAATGAGCAGTTCTTC
abundance: -; v_gene: TRBV28; j_gene: TRBJ2-1; d_gene: -; CDR3aa: CASSPPGTLYNEQFF; CDR3nt: TGTGCCAGCAGTCCCCCCGGGACACTTTACAATGAGCAGTTCTTC
abundance: -; v_gene: TRBV28; j_gene: TRBJ2-7; d_gene: -; CDR3aa: CASFASGYEQYF; CDR3nt: TGTGCCAGCTTCGCGAGTGGCTACGAGCAGTACTTC
abundance: few; v_gene: TRBV15; j_gene: TRBJ2-7; d_gene: -; CDR3aa: CATSFQGLYEQYF; CDR3nt: TGTGCCACCAGTTTTCAGGGCCTCTACGAGCAGTACTTC
abundance: -; v_gene: TRBV20-1; j_gene: TRBJ2-7; d_gene: -; CDR3aa: CSARQIYEQYF; CDR3nt: TGCAGTGCTAGACAGATCTACGAGCAGTACTTC
abundance: few; v_gene: TRBV30; j_gene: TRBJ1-5; d_gene: TRBD1; CDR3aa: CAWRAGGNQPQHF; CDR3nt: TGTGCCTGGAGGGCAGGGGGGAATCAGCCCCAGCATTTT
abundance: -; v_gene: TRBV28; j_gene: TRBJ2-7; d_gene: -; CDR3aa: CASSMGGREQYF; CDR3nt: TGTGCCAGCAGCATGGGGGGACGCGAGCAGTACTTC
abundance: few; v_gene: TRBV21-1; j_gene: TRBJ2-7; d_gene: -; CDR3aa: CASSTSPGQGAYEQYF; CDR3nt: TGTGCCAGCAGCACCTCTCCGGGACAGGGAGCCTACGAGCAGTACTTC
abundance: -; v_gene: TRBV9; j_gene: TRBJ2-2; d_gene: TRBD2; CDR3aa: CASSVEAGVNTGELFF; CDR3nt: TGTGCCAGCAGCGTAGAAGCGGGGGTGAACACCGGGGAGCTGTTTTTT
abundance: -; v_gene: TRBV30; j_gene: TRBJ2-6; d_gene: TRBD1; CDR3aa: CAWSVVRTGATGANVLTF; CDR3nt: TGTGCCTGGAGTGTAGTTCGGACAGGGGCTACTGGGGCCAACGTCCTGACTTTC
abundance: few; v_gene: TRBV28; j_gene: TRBJ2-7; d_gene: -; CDR3aa: CASKLAYSYEQYF; CDR3nt: TGTGCCAGCAAGTTAGCCTACTCCTACGAGCAGTACTTC
abundance: few; v_gene: TRBV11-2; j_gene: TRBJ2-1; d_gene: TRBD2; CDR3aa: CASSLGAGGPGEQFF; CDR3nt: TGTGCCAGCAGCTTAGGAGCGGGGGGGCCTGGTGAGCAGTTCTTC
abundance: few; v_gene: TRBV29-1; j_gene: TRBJ2-7; d_gene: TRBD1; CDR3aa: CSVGLPGTGGVEQYF; CDR3nt: TGCAGCGTGGGGTTGCCCGGGACAGGGGGCGTCGAGCAGTACTTC
abundance: few; v_gene: TRBV7-2; j_gene: TRBJ2-3; d_gene: TRBD2; CDR3aa: CASSLQAGLDTQYF; CDR3nt: TGTGCCAGCAGCTTACAAGCGGGATTAGATACGCAGTATTTT